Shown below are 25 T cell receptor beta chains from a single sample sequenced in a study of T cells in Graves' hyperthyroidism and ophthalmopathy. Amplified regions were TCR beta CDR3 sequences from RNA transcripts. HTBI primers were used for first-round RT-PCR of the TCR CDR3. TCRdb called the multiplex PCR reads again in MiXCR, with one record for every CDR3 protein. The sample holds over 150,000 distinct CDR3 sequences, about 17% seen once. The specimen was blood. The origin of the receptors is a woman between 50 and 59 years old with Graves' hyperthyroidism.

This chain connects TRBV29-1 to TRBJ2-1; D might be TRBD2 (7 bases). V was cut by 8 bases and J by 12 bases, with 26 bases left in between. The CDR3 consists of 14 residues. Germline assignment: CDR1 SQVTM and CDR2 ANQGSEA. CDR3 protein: CSLSPGGGGVGQFF. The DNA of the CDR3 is TGCAGCCTGTCGCCGGGGGGAGGGGGGGTAGGGCAGTTCTTC.

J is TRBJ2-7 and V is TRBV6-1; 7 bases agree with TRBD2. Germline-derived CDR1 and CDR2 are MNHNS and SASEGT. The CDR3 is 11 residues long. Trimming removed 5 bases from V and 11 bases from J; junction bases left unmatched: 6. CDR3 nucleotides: TGTGCCAGCAGTAAACGGGAGGAGGAGTACTTC. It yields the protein CASSKREEEYF.

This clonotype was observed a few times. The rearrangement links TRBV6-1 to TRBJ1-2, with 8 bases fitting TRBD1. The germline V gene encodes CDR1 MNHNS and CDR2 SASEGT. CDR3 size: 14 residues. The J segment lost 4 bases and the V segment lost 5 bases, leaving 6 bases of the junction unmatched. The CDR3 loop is CASSRGQVVYGYTF. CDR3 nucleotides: TGTGCCAGCAGTCGGGGACAGGTAGTCTATGGCTACACCTTC.

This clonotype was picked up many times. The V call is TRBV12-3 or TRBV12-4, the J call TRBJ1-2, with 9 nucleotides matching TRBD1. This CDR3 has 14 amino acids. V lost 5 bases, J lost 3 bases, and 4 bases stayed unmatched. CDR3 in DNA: TGTGCCAGCAGTCCGACAGGGGGTGACTATGGCTACACCTTC. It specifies CASSPTGGDYGYTF.

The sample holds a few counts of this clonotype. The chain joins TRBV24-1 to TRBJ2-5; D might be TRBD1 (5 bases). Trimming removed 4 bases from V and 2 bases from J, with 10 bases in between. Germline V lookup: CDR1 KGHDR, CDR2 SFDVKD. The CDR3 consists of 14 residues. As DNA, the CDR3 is TGTGCCACCAGTGAAACAGACAGACAAGAGACCCAGTACTTC. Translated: CATSETDRQETQYF.

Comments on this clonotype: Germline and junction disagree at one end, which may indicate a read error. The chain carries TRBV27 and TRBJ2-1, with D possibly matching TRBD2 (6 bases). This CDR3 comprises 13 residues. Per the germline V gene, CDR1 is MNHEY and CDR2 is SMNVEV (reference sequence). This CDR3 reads CASRGGAPNEQSF. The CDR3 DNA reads TGTGCCAGCAGGGGGGGTGCACCCAATGAGCAGTCCTTC.

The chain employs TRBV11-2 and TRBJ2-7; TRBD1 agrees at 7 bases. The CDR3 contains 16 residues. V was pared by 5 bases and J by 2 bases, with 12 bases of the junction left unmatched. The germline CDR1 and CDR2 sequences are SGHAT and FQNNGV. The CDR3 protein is CASSPALDRTTYEQYF. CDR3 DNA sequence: TGTGCCAGCAGCCCAGCCCTGGACAGGACAACCTACGAGCAGTACTTC.

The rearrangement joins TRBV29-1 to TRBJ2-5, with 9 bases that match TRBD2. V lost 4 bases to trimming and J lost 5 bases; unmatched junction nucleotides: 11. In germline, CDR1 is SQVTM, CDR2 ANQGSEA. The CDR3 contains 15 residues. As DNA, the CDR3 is TGCAGCGTTGGGAATAGCGGGAGTGGGGGGGAGACCCAGTACTTC. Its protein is CSVGNSGSGGETQYF.

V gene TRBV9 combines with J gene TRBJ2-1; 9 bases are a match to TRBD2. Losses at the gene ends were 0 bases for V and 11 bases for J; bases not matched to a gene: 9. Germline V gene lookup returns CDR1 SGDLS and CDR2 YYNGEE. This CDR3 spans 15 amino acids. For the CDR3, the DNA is TGTGCCAGCAGCGTAGAGCGGCTAGCGGGGAATAAGCAGTTCTTC. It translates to CASSVERLAGNKQFF.

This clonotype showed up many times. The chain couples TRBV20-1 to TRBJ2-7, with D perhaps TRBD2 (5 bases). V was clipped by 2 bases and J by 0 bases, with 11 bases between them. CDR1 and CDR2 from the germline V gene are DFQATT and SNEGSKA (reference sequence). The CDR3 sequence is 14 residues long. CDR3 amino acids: CSARRETVSYEQYF. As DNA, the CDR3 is TGCAGTGCTAGAAGGGAGACTGTCTCCTACGAGCAGTACTTC.

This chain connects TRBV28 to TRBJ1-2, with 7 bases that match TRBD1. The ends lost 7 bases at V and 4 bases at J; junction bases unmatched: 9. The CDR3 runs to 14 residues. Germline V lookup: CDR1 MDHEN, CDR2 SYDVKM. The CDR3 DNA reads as TGTGCCAGCACTAGGAGGGGGCAGGGCTATGGCTACACCTTC. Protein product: CASTRRGQGYGYTF.

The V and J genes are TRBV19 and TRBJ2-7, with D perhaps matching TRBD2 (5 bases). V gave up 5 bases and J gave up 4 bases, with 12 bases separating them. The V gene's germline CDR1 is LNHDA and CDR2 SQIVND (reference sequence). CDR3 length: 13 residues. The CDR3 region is CASSEFSEYEQYF. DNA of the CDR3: TGTGCCAGTAGTGAATTTAGCGAGTACGAGCAGTACTTC.

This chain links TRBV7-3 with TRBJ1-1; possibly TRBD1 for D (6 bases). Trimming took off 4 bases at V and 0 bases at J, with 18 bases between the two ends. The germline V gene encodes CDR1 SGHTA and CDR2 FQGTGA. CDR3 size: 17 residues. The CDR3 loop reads CASSSPGRGQMNTEAFF. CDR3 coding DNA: TGTGCCAGCAGCTCCCCCGGCAGGGGCCAGATGAACACTGAAGCTTTCTTT. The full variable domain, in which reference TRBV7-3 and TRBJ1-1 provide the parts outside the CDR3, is GAGVSQTPSNKVTEKGKYVELRCDPISGHTALYWYRQSLGQGPEFLIYFQGTGAADDSGLPNDRFFAVRPEGSVSTLKIQRTERGDSAVYLCASSSPGRGQMNTEAFFGQGTRLTVV.

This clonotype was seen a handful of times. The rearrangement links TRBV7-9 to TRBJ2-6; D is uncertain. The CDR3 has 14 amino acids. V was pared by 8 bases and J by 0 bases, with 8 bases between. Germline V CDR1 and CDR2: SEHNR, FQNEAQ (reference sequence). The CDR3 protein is CASVPGSGANVLTF. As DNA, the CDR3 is TGTGCCAGCGTCCCGGGCTCTGGGGCCAACGTCCTGACTTTC.

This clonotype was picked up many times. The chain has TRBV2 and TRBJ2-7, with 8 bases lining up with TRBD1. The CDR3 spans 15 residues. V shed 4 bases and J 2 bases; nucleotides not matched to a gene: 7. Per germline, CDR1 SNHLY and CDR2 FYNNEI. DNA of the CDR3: TGTGCCAGCAGTGTATCCGGGACAGGACCCTACGAGCAGTACTTC. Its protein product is CASSVSGTGPYEQYF.

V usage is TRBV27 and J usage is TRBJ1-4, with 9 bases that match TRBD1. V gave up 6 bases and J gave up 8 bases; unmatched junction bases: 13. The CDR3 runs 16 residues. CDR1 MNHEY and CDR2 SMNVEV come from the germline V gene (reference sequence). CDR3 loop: CASSREPQGAGEKLFF. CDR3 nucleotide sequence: TGTGCCAGCAGCCGGGAACCACAGGGGGCGGGGGAAAAACTGTTTTTT.

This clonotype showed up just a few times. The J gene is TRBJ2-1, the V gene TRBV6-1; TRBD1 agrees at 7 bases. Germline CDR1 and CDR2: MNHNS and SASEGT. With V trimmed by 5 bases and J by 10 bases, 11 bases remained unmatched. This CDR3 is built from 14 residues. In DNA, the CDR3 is TGTGCCAGCAGTTCTGGACAGGAGCTTCAGGAGCAGTTCTTC. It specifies CASSSGQELQEQFF.

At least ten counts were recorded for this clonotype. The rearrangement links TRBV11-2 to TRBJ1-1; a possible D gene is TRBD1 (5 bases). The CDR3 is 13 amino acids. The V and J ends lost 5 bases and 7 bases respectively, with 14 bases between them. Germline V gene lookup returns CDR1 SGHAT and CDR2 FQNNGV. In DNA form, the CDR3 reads TGTGCCAGCAGCCCCACTCGGCAGGGTGAAGCTTTCTTT. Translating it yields CASSPTRQGEAFF. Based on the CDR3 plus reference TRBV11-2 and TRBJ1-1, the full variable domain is EAGVAQSPRYKIIEKRQSVAFWCNPISGHATLYWYQQILGQGPKLLIQFQNNGVVDDSQLPKDRFSAERLKGVDSTLKIQPAKLEDSAVYLCASSPTRQGEAFFGQGTRLTVV.

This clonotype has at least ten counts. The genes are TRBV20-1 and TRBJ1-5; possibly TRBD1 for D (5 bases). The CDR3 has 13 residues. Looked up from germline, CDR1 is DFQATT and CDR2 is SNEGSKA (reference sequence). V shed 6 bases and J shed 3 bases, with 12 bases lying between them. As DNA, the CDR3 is TGCAGTGCGGCCGGGGACTACAATCAGCCCCAGCATTTT. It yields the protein CSAAGDYNQPQHF.

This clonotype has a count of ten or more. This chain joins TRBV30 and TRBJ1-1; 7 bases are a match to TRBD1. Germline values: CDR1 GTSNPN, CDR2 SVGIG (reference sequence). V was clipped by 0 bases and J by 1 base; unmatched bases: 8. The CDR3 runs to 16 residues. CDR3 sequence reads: CAWSVVVGTANTEAFF. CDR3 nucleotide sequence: TGTGCCTGGAGTGTAGTCGTGGGGACAGCGAACACTGAAGCTTTCTTT. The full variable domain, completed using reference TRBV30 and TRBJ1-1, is SQTIHQWPATLVQPVGSPLSLECTVEGTSNPNLYWYRQAAGRGLQLLFYSVGIGQISSEVPQNLSASRPQDRQFILSSKKLLLSDSGFYLCAWSVVVGTANTEAFFGQGTRLTVV.

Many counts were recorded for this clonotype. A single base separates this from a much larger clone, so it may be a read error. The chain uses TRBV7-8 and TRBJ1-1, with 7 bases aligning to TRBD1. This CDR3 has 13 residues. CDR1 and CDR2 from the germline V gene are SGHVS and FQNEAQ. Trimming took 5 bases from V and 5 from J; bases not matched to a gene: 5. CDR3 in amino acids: CASSIQGGTEAFF. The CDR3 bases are TGTGCCAGCAGCATCCAGGGGGGTACTGAAGCTTTCTTT.

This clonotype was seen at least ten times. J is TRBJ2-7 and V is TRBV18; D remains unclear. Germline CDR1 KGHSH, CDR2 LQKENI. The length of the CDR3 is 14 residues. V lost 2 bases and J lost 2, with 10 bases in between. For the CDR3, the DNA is TGTGCCAGCTCACCAGCAAGACCACCCTACGAGCAGTACTTC. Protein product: CASSPARPPYEQYF.

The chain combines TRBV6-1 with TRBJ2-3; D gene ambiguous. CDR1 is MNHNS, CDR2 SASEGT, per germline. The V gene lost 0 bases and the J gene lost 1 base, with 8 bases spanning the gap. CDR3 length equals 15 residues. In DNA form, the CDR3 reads TGTGCCAGCAGTGAAGCTCACAGACGCACAGATACGCAGTATTTT. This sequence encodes CASSEAHRRTDTQYF.

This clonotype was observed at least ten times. The DNA of the CDR3 is TGCAGTGCTAGAGATACGGAGTCGAACACTGAAGCTTTCTTT. Translation gives CSARDTESNTEAFF. This rearrangement joins TRBV20-1 to TRBJ1-1; no clear D gene. Trimming shortened V by 0 bases and J by 1 base, and 9 bases separated the two germline ends. The CDR3 covers 14 residues. Germline V CDR1 and CDR2: DFQATT, SNEGSKA (reference sequence).

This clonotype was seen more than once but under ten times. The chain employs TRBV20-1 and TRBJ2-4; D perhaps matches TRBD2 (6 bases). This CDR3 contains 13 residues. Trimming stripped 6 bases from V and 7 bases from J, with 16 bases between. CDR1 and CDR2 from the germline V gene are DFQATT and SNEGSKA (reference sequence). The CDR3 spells CSARHSGLNIQYF. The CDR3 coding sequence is TGCAGTGCGAGGCATAGCGGATTGAACATTCAGTACTTC.